The rows below give T cell receptor beta chains drawn from one sample of a study of cytomegalovirus exposure and HLA in healthy donors. Assay: immunoSEQ multiplex PCR; the TCRdb copy retains only in-frame clones and omits some. The repertoire holds 150,000 to 200,000 clones, with about 86% as singletons. Material: PBMCs. The receptors originated from a woman aged 30 to 39 in good health and CMV-seronegative. CDR3s include the opening cysteine and the closing phenylalanine or tryptophan. D genes are given only for firm matches. Clone sizes are given selectively: once, few, many, or a class where the clone is expanded.

clone size: -
D gene: -
J gene: TRBJ2-7
V gene: TRBV4-2
CDR3 DNA: TGTGCCAGCAGCCAAGTTGATCCGGGAGAGCAGTACTTC
CDR3 protein: CASSQVDPGEQYF

clone size: -
D gene: -
J gene: TRBJ1-4
V gene: TRBV6-1
CDR3 DNA: TGTGCCAGCAACCTAGGACAGCTTAATGAAAAACTGTTTTTT
CDR3 protein: CASNLGQLNEKLFF

clone size: -
D gene: TRBD1
J gene: TRBJ1-2
V gene: TRBV30
CDR3 DNA: TGTGCCTGGCACCGGGACAGCCATGGCTACACCTTC
CDR3 protein: CAWHRDSHGYTF

clone size: -
D gene: TRBD2
J gene: TRBJ2-1
V gene: TRBV7-6
CDR3 DNA: TGTGCCAGCAGCTTGGATCGGGGGGGCCCCAATGAGCAGTTCTTC
CDR3 protein: CASSLDRGGPNEQFF

clone size: -
D gene: -
J gene: TRBJ1-1
V gene: TRBV11-2
CDR3 DNA: TGTGCCAGCAGCCCGAGGACAGATGAAGCTTTCTTT
CDR3 protein: CASSPRTDEAFF

clone size: -
D gene: TRBD1
J gene: TRBJ2-3
V gene: TRBV4-1
CDR3 DNA: TGCGCCAGCAGCCAAGTAGGGACAGCCGTTTCAGATACGCAGTATTTT
CDR3 protein: CASSQVGTAVSDTQYF

clone size: -
D gene: TRBD2
J gene: TRBJ2-1
V gene: TRBV9
CDR3 DNA: TGTGCCAGCAGCGTAGCGCCCTCCCGACTAGCGGGGATGAATGAGCAGTTCTTC
CDR3 protein: CASSVAPSRLAGMNEQFF

clone size: once
D gene: TRBD1
J gene: TRBJ1-2
V gene: TRBV7-8
CDR3 DNA: TGTGCCAGCAGCTTAGCCGAGGTAAGACCGGGACAGGGGCCTTTTTTGGTAGATGGCTACACCTTC
CDR3 protein: CASSLAEVRPGQGPFLVDGYTF

clone size: few
D gene: TRBD2
J gene: TRBJ2-3
V gene: TRBV11-2
CDR3 DNA: TGTGCCAGCAGCCCCGGGACTAGACCAGGAGATACGCAGTATTTT
CDR3 protein: CASSPGTRPGDTQYF

clone size: -
D gene: -
J gene: TRBJ2-3
V gene: TRBV5-1
CDR3 DNA: TGCGCCAGCACGGCGGGTGATACGCAGTATTTT
CDR3 protein: CASTAGDTQYF

clone size: -
D gene: TRBD1
J gene: TRBJ1-5
V gene: TRBV15
CDR3 DNA: TGTGCCACCAGCAGTATGGGACAGGGGAATCAGCCCCAGCATTTT
CDR3 protein: CATSSMGQGNQPQHF

clone size: -
D gene: -
J gene: TRBJ1-6
V gene: TRBV5-1
CDR3 DNA: TGCGCCAGCAGCTTGGCGGGGGGCGCTTATTCACCCCTCCACTTT
CDR3 protein: CASSLAGGAYSPLHF